This TCR beta chain is from a study of blood T cell repertoires in COVID-19. Across the study: Whether acute or convalescent, the COVID-19 samples came from the United States, Italy and Spain. T cells, B-cell-depleted T cells, or PBMCs provided the cDNA or gDNA that served as material.

Authors' data handling: Reference gene primers were amplified, and this amplification served to estimate nucleated cell counts. TCRdb's copy holds only in-frame clones and misses some; the assay was immunoSEQ multiplex PCR. V and J calls and clone size are given by that table; D and trimming were obtained from the DNA. The sample contains 250,000 to 350,000 clones, around 89% of which appear only once. From germline, CDR1 is SGHTA and CDR2 FQGNSA. With 5 bases removed from V and 5 bases from J, the gap between germline ends came to 11 bases. CDR3 size: 13 residues. The chain combines TRBV7-2 with TRBJ2-3, with a possible D match to TRBD2 (5 bases). Sequenced sample: peripheral blood. This TCR derives from a woman aged 50 to 60 with active or convalescent COVID-19. CDR3 loop: CASSPSFGDTQYF. CDR3 coding DNA: TGTGCCAGCAGCCCTAGCTTCGGAGATACGCAGTATTTT.